Listed below are T cell receptor beta chains from one sample, sequenced in a study of cytomegalovirus exposure and HLA in healthy donors. TCRdb keeps only in-frame clones here, not all; method: immunoSEQ multiplex PCR. The sample shows 180,000 or so clones, 60% to 80% of them seen only once. The sample taken for sequencing was PBMCs. The receptors derive from a man aged 35 to 55 in good health and CMV-seronegative. Each CDR3 is given with its conserved first and last residue. Each record gives: clone size, D gene, V gene, J gene, CDR3 DNA, CDR3 protein. D genes are given only for firm matches. Size values are once, few and many counts, or a class for expanded clones, and some rows have none.

few	TRBD2	TRBV5-1	TRBJ2-5	TGCGCCAGCAGCTTGGAGACTAGCGGGGTCCGTGAGACCCAGTACTTC	CASSLETSGVRETQYF
-	-	TRBV9	TRBJ2-2	TGTGCCAGCAGCGTAGCGGCAGGGGACACCGGGGAGCTGTTTTTT	CASSVAAGDTGELFF
few	TRBD1	TRBV19	TRBJ2-7	TGTGCCAGTAGTAGGGACAGGGGGACCTACGAGCAGTACTTC	CASSRDRGTYEQYF
-	-	TRBV7-2	TRBJ2-1	TGTGCCAGCAGCTCAGTCCTGGTCAATGAGCAGTTCTTC	CASSSVLVNEQFF
-	-	TRBV5-6	TRBJ2-1	TGTGCCAGCAGCTACCGGAGGTCCTCCTACAATGAGCAGTTCTTC	CASSYRRSSYNEQFF
few	-	TRBV7-6	TRBJ2-3	TGTGCCAGCAGCCCCGGGAGTGTCGGGGATACGCAGTATTTT	CASSPGSVGDTQYF
-	TRBD1	TRBV19	TRBJ2-3	TGTGCCAGTATGCCCAGGGGGCCGGTAGATACGCAGTATTTT	CASMPRGPVDTQYF
few	-	TRBV5-1	TRBJ1-1	TGCGCCAGCAGCTTGGCCGCGGGGCCAACGAACACTGAAGCTTTCTTT	CASSLAAGPTNTEAFF
-	TRBD2	TRBV27	TRBJ2-5	TGTGCCAGCAGTTTGGCTAGCGGGAGCCGAGAGACCCAGTACTTC	CASSLASGSRETQYF
-	TRBD1	TRBV7-9	TRBJ1-6	TGTTCCAGCAGCTTAGGACAGGGCTATAATTCACCCCTCCACTTT	CSSSLGQGYNSPLHF
-	TRBD2	TRBV7-2	TRBJ2-3	TGTGCCAGCAGCTTACTAGCGGGAGGGCCGGCAGATACGCAGTATTTT	CASSLLAGGPADTQYF
-	TRBD1	TRBV6-5	TRBJ2-7	TGTGCCAGCAGTTTCGGGACAGGGGGTACGTACGAGCAGTACTTC	CASSFGTGGTYEQYF
-	TRBD2	TRBV6-5	TRBJ2-7	TGTGCCAGCAGTTACGCGGGGGGGCCGGCGCACGAGCAGTACTTC	CASSYAGGPAHEQYF
once	TRBD1	TRBV2	TRBJ1-4	TGTGCCAGCAGTGAGGCGGGGACAGGGTCAACTAATGAAAAACTGTTTTTT	CASSEAGTGSTNEKLFF
-	-	TRBV11-2	TRBJ1-1	TGTGCCAGCAGCTTAGCTTTAAACACTGAAGCTTTCTTT	CASSLALNTEAFF
-	-	TRBV9	TRBJ2-3	TGTGCCAGCAGCGCTAGGCAGGGGATGGGTACAGATACGCAGTATTTT	CASSARQGMGTDTQYF
-	TRBD2	TRBV30	TRBJ2-7	TGTGCCTGGACGGGGGGTCTCTACGAGCAGTACTTC	CAWTGGLYEQYF
once	-	TRBV20-1	TRBJ1-1	TGCAGTGCTCAGGCATTCACTGAAGCTTTCTTT	CSAQAFTEAFF
-	-	TRBV7-9	TRBJ1-5	TGTGCCAGCAGCTCACTGGGGGGTAAGAATCAGCCCCAGCATTTT	CASSSLGGKNQPQHF
few	-	TRBV7-8	TRBJ1-5	TGTGCCACCTCCCTGGTTGCGGGCAATCAGCCCCAGCATTTT	CATSLVAGNQPQHF
few	-	TRBV2	TRBJ2-7	TGTGCCAGCAGTGAAAGTTGGGCCGCCGATTCCTACGAGCAGTACTTC	CASSESWAADSYEQYF
few	TRBD2	TRBV27	TRBJ2-5	TGTGCCAGCAGACCCAGCGGGGCGGGGGAGACCCAGTACTTC	CASRPSGAGETQYF
few	TRBD2	TRBV5-5	TRBJ2-1	TGTGCCAGCAGCTTGTCTGCTAGCGGGGGGAGTGAGCAGTTCTTC	CASSLSASGGSEQFF
-	TRBD2	TRBV10-2	TRBJ2-1	TGCGCCAGCAGTGAGTCGGCTAGCGGGCGTCCTCAGCAGTTCTTC	CASSESASGRPQQFF
once	-	TRBV5-6	TRBJ1-1	TGTGCCAGCAGCCCTCTCCTCTGGGGCATGAACACTGAAGCTTTCTTT	CASSPLLWGMNTEAFF
-	-	TRBV11-3	TRBJ2-3	TGTGCCAGCAGCCCCACTAGGGCGAGCGATACGCAGTATTTT	CASSPTRASDTQYF
-	-	TRBV5-1	TRBJ2-5	TGCGCCAGCAGCCCGGACATCTCCCCGGGGACCCAGTACTTC	CASSPDISPGTQYF